This TCR beta chain stems from a study of cytomegalovirus exposure and HLA in healthy donors. This clone has a handful of counts. Both 60 Vbeta primers and 13 Jbeta primers went into the PCR. Generated by immunoSEQ multiplex PCR, the TCRdb table keeps only in-frame clones and is missing some. The table shows more than 100,000 clones, with 66% occurring only once. Sequencing was done on a sample of PBMCs. This clonotype originated in a woman in her fifties or sixties in good health and CMV-seronegative.

DNA of the CDR3: TGTGCCAGCAGCCAAGAAGGCGGGGTCTACACCGGGGAGCTGTTTTTT. Translation gives CASSQEGGVYTGELFF. The chain employs TRBV4-2 and TRBJ2-2; D might be TRBD2 (6 bases). CDR1 and CDR2 from the germline V gene are LGHNA and YNFKEQ. Between the trimmed V and J ends, which lost 0 bases and 3 bases, there was a span of 11 bases. The CDR3 covers 16 residues.